The rows below give T cell receptor beta chains drawn from one sample of a study of T cells in Graves' hyperthyroidism and ophthalmopathy. TCRdb analysed the multiplex PCR reads with MiXCR anew, one entry per CDR3 protein. The repertoire holds 500,000 to 650,000 distinct CDR3 sequences, with roughly 17% as singletons. The sequenced material came from blood. Source of these receptors: a woman under 30 with Graves' ophthalmopathy. Each CDR3 is given with its conserved first and last residue. Each record gives: clone size, V gene, J gene, D gene, CDR3 DNA, CDR3 protein. D genes are given only for firm matches. Clone size appears in some rows only: once, few, many, or a class for an expanded clone.

.	TRBV2	TRBJ2-2	.	TGTGCCAGCAGTGAAATGGGGTCTTCCAACACCGGGGAGCTGTTTTTT	CASSEMGSSNTGELFF
many	TRBV2	TRBJ1-2	.	TGTGCCAGCAGTGATCCGCGGAGCTATGGCTACACCTTC	CASSDPRSYGYTF
many	TRBV28	TRBJ1-5	.	TGTGCCAGCAGTTTACCGGGGCCAGGGGCCAGCAATCAGCCCCAGCATTTT	CASSLPGPGASNQPQHF
.	TRBV11-2	TRBJ2-3	TRBD2	TGTGCCAGCAGCGCCTTTAGGAACGGGAGGGTAACAGATACGCAGTATTTT	CASSAFRNGRVTDTQYF
many	TRBV27	TRBJ2-7	TRBD1	TGTGCCAGCGGCCATGTGGACAGGGAGATCTACGAGCAGTACTTC	CASGHVDREIYEQYF
many	TRBV28	TRBJ1-2	.	TGTGCCAGCAGCTGGGCGATTCTCTATGGCTACACCTTC	CASSWAILYGYTF
.	TRBV12-3/TRBV12-4	TRBJ2-6	.	TGTGCCAGCAGTGGCACAGGGTCTGGGGCCAACGTCCTGACTTTC	CASSGTGSGANVLTF
few	TRBV2	TRBJ1-5	.	TGTGCCAGCAGGGACTTAAGCAATCAGCCCCAGCATTTT	CASRDLSNQPQHF
many	TRBV28	TRBJ2-7	TRBD2	TGTGCCAGCGGGAGGGCCTTTATACGTCGAGGGGAGCAGTACTTC	CASGRAFIRRGEQYF
many	TRBV27	TRBJ2-2	.	TGTGCCAGCAGCTTAGTCACCGGGGAGCTGTTTTTT	CASSLVTGELFF
.	TRBV27	TRBJ1-2	TRBD1	TGTGCCAGCATGGGCAGGGGGGCCATTGACTATGGCTACACCTTC	CASMGRGAIDYGYTF
many	TRBV18	TRBJ2-7	.	TGTGCCAGCTCACCACCGTCTAGCACCTACGAGCAGTACTTC	CASSPPSSTYEQYF
few	TRBV27	TRBJ1-6	TRBD1	TGTGCCAGCAGTTTGGCCCGACAGGGGGAGCGTAGCTCCTATAATTCACCCCTCCACTTT	CASSLARQGERSSYNSPLHF
few	TRBV25-1	TRBJ2-2	TRBD1	TGTGCCAGCAGTGATACCCGGACAGGGCAGGCATCCGGGGAGCTGTTTTTT	CASSDTRTGQASGELFF
.	TRBV28	TRBJ1-4	TRBD1	TGTGCCAGCAGTTTCGACAGGGGGGAAGAAAAACTGTTTTTT	CASSFDRGEEKLFF
many	TRBV7-2	TRBJ2-7	.	TGTGCCAGCAGCTCCTGGCTGACAGGTCAAACCTACGAGCAGTACTTC	CASSSWLTGQTYEQYF